This entry is about one T cell receptor (beta chain). Its cognate antigen is unknown. Trimming took 4 bases from V and 5 from J, leaving 3 bases between them. Germline CDR1 reads SGHVS; CDR2 reads FNYEAQ. This CDR3 has 11 amino acids. The sample is drawn from a study of memory CD4+ T cells and cytomegalovirus serostatus. On the study more broadly: Healthy Belgian adult donors included roughly nine CMV-positive and approximately 25 CMV-negative people.

The sort gate was single viable CD3+CD4+CD8-CD45RO+ cells for memory CD4+ T cells. After thawing, CD4+ T cells were positively selected. TCRdb's copy holds only in-frame clones and misses some; the assay was immunoSEQ multiplex PCR. The sample contains 56,000 or so clones, roughly four fifths of which appear only once. Study-level results: About 40% of the 164 known CMV-associated TCRbeta sequences appeared in CD4+ memory. The CMV-associated TCR signature appears largely within the CD4+ memory repertoire.

The sample consisted of memory CD4+ T cells from blood. This sequence originates from an adult in good health and CMV-seronegative. The rearrangement links TRBV7-6 to TRBJ2-1; D gene uncertain. CDR3 nucleotide sequence: TGTGCCAGCAGCTACCACAATGAGCAGTTCTTC. Its translation is CASSYHNEQFF. The variable domain in full, completed from reference TRBV7-6 and TRBJ2-1, reads GAGVSQSPRYKVTKRGQDVALRCDPISGHVSLYWYRQALGQGPEFLTYFNYEAQQDKSGLPNDRFSAERPEGSISTLTIQRTEQRDSAMYRCASSYHNEQFFGPGTRLTVL.